This TCR beta chain was recovered during a study of control samples from healthy donors and cancer patients. Method: immunoSEQ multiplex PCR; TCRdb's copy keeps in-frame clones and lacks some. The table has approximately 80,000 clones, roughly 91% seen once. The CDR3 spans 16 residues. CDR1 and CDR2 from the germline V gene are MDHEN and SYDVKM. Trimming removed 5 bases from V and 0 bases from J, with 14 bases in between. Sequences were obtained from blood. This sequence joins TRBV28 and TRBJ1-3; unclear D gene. The source of this sequence is a man aged 25-45 years in good health. This CDR3 reads CASSLDQAFSGNTIYF. The CDR3 DNA reads TGTGCCAGCAGTCTTGACCAGGCTTTCTCTGGAAACACCATATATTTT.